Only a few counts were recorded for the clone carrying this T cell receptor beta chain. Antigen specificity is unknown. As TCR cDNA was made by 5'RACE template switching, a universal primer site and UMIs were added. TCRdb ran MiXCR on the 5' RACE reads and lists one entry per CDR3 protein. The sample yields approximately 250,000 distinct CDR3 sequences, 3.6% seen once. Trimming took 1 base from V and 0 from J, leaving 18 bases between them. The CDR3 length is 18 residues. The germline V gene has CDR1 SGHDT and CDR2 YYEEEE. The source of the sample is a study of T cells after yellow fever vaccination. For the study at large: Some fractions had low cell numbers, and these were prepared with SMART-Seq v4 Ultra Low Input. Findings and limits, study-wide: At about 97% for CD4 and roughly 87% for CD8, most primary-vaccination clones showed up again after the booster. It was a small share of clonotypes that appeared in both CD4 and CD8 compartments.

The clonotype comes from a man aged 18 to 29 who received the YFV17D yellow fever vaccine. The source was PBMCs, collected 15 days after the yellow fever booster vaccination. This chain uses TRBV5-6 with TRBJ2-3; tentatively, D is TRBD1 (6 bases). In DNA form, the CDR3 reads TGTGCCAGCAGCTTGCGGTTTGGCAGGGGATCTAGCACAGATACGCAGTATTTT. Translating gives CASSLRFGRGSSTDTQYF.